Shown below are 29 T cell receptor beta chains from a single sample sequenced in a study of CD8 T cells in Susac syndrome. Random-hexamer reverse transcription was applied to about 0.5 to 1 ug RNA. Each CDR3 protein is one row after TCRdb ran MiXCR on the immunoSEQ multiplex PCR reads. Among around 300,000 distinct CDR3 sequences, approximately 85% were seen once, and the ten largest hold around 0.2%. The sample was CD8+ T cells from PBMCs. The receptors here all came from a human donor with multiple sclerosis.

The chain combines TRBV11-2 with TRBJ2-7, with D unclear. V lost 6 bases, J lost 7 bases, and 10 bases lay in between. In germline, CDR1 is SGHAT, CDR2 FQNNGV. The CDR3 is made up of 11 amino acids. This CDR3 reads CASSDGQEQYF. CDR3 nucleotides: TGTGCCAGCAGTGACGGCCAGGAGCAGTACTTC.

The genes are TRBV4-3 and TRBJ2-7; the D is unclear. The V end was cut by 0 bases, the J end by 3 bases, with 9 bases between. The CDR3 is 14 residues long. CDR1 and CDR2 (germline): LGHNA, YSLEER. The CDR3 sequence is CASSQEAQNYEQYF. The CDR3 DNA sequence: TGCGCCAGCAGCCAAGAGGCGCAGAACTACGAGCAGTACTTC.

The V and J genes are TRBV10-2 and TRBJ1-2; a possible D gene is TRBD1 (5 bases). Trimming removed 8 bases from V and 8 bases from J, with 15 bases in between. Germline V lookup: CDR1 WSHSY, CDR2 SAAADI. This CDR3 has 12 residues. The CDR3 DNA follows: TGCGCCAGCGGGGGAGGGGTTATGGGCTACACCTTC. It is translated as CASGGGVMGYTF.

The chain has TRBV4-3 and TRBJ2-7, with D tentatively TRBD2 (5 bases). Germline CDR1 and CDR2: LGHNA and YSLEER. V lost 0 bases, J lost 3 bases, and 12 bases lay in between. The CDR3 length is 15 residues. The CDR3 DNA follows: TGCGCCAGCAGCCAAGATGTGGGAGCGGTCTACGAGCAGTACTTC. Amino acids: CASSQDVGAVYEQYF.

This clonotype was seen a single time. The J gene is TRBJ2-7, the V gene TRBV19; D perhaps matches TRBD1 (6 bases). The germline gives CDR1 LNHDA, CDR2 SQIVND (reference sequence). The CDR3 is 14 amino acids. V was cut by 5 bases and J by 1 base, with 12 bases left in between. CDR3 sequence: CASSPGTWSYEQYF. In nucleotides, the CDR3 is TGTGCCAGTAGTCCCGGGACATGGTCCTACGAGCAGTACTTC.

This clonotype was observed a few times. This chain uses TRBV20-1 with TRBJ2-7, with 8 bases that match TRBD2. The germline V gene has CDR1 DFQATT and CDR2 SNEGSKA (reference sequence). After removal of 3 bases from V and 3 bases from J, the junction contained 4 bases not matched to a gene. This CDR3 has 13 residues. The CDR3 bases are TGCAGTGCTAGGGCGGGAGGTAACTACGAGCAGTACTTC. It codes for CSARAGGNYEQYF.

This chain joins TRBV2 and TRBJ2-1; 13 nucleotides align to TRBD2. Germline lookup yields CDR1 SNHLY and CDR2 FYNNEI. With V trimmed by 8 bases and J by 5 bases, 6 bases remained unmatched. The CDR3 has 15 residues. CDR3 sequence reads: CASSGGLAGDNEQFF. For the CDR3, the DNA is TGTGCCAGCTCCGGAGGACTAGCGGGAGACAATGAGCAGTTCTTC.

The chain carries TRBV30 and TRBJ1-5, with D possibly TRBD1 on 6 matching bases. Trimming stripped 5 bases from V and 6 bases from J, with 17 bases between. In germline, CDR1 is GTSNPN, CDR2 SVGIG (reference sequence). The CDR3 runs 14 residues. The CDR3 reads CAWATGAGGQPQHF. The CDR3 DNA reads TGTGCCTGGGCGACGGGGGCCGGTGGTCAGCCCCAGCATTTT.

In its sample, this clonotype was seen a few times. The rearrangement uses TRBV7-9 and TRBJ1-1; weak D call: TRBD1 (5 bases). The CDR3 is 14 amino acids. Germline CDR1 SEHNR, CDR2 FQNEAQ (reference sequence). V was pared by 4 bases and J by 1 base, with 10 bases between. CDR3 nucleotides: TGTGCCAGCAGCTCCTCAGGGTGGAACACTGAAGCTTTCTTT. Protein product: CASSSSGWNTEAFF.

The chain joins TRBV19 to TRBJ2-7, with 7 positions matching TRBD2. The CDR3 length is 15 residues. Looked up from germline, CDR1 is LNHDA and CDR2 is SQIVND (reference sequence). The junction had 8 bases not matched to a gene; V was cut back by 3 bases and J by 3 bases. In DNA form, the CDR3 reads TGTGCCAGTAGTATCGTAGCGGGTGTGTTCTACGAGCAGTACTTC. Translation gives CASSIVAGVFYEQYF.

This chain's CDR3 is CSVLPAYNEQFF. DNA for the CDR3: TGCAGCGTTCTGCCAGCCTACAATGAGCAGTTCTTC. This chain joins TRBV29-1 and TRBJ2-1; D is uncertain. This CDR3 contains 12 residues. V dropped 5 bases and J dropped 2 bases, with 7 bases sitting between them. Germline CDR1 and CDR2: SQVTM and ANQGSEA.

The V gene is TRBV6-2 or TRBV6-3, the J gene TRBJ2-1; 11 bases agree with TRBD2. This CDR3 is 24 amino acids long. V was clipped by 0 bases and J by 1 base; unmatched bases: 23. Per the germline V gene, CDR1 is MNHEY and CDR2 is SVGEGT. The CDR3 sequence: CASSYSNPTVTLAGGPDSYNEQFF. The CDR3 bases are TGTGCCAGCAGTTACTCGAATCCCACCGTTACATTAGCGGGAGGGCCGGATTCCTACAATGAGCAGTTCTTC.

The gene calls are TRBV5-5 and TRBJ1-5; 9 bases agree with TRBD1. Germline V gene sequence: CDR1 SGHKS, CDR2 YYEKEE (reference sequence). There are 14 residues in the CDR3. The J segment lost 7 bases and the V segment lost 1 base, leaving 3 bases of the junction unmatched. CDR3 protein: CASSLSDRGQPQHF. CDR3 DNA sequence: TGTGCCAGCAGCTTGAGTGACAGGGGGCAGCCCCAGCATTTT. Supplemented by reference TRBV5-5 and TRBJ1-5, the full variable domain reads DAGVTQSPTHLIKTRGQQVTLRCSPISGHKSVSWYQQVLGQGPQFIFQYYEKEERGRGNFPDRFSARQFPNYSSELNVNALLLGDSALYLCASSLSDRGQPQHFGDGTRLSIL.

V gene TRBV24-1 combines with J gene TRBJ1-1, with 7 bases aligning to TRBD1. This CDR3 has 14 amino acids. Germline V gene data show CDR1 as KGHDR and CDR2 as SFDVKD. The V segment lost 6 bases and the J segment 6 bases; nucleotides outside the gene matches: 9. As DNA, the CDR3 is TGTGCCACCAGTACTGACAGGGAGGTTTCTGAAGCTTTCTTT. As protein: CATSTDREVSEAFF.

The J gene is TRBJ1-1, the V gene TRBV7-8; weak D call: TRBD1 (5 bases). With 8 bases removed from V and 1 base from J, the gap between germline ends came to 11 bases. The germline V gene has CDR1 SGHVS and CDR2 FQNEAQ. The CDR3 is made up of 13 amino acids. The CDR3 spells CASEGFPNTEAFF. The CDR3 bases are TGTGCCAGCGAGGGGTTCCCGAACACTGAAGCTTTCTTT.

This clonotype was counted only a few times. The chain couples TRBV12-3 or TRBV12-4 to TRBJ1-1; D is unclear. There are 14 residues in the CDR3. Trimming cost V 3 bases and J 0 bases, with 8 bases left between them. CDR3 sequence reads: CASSLTAMNTEAFF. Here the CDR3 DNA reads TGTGCCAGCAGTTTGACGGCCATGAACACTGAAGCTTTCTTT.

Written as DNA, the CDR3 is TGTGCCAGCAGCTTAGAATTAGGGCCGAACACTGAAGCTTTCTTT. Protein: CASSLELGPNTEAFF. J is TRBJ1-1 and V is TRBV7-9; no reliable D call. The CDR3 contains 15 residues. Trimming cost V 1 base and J 1 base, with 10 bases left between them. Germline V CDR1 and CDR2: SEHNR, FQNEAQ (reference sequence).

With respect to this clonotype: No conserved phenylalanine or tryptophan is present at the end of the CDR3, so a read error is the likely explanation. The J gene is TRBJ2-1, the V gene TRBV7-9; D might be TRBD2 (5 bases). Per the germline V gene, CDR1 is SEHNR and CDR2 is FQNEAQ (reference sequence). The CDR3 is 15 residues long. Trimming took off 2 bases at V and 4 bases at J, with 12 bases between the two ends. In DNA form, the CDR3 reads TGTGCCAGCAGCTTATTACTAGTGGCTTACAATGAGCAGTTCCTC. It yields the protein CASSLLLVAYNEQFL.

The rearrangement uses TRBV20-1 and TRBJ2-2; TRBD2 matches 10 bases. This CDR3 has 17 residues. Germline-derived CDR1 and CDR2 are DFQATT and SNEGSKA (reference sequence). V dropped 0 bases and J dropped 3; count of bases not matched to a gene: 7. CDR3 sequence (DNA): TGCAGTGCTAGAGATAATCTAGCGGGGGCACACACCGGGGAGCTGTTTTTT. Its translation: CSARDNLAGAHTGELFF.

CDR3 nucleotide sequence: TGTGCCAGCAGTTTAGACGGGATGTACAATGAGCAGTTCTTC. Protein: CASSLDGMYNEQFF. The chain links TRBV12-3 or TRBV12-4 to TRBJ2-1, with D possibly being TRBD2 (5 bases). V was trimmed by 1 base and J by 4 bases, leaving 8 bases between them. This CDR3 contains 14 residues.

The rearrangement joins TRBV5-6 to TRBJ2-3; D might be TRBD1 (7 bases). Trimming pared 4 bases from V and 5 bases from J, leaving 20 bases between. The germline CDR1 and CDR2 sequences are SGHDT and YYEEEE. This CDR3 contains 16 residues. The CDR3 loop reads CASSRGSGTAGDTQYF. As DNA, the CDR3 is TGTGCCAGCAGCCGGGGATCCGGGACAGCGGGAGATACGCAGTATTTT.

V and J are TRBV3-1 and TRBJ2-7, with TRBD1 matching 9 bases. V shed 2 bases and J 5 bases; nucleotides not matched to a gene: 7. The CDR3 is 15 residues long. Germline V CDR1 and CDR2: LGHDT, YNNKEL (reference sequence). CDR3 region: CASSQTGTGRDEQYF. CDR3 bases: TGTGCCAGCAGCCAAACCGGGACAGGGCGAGACGAGCAGTACTTC.

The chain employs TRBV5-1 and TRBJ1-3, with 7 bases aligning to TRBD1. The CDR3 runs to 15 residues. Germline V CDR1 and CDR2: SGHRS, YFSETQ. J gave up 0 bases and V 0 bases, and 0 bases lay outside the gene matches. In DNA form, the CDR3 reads TGCGCCAGCAGCTTGGACAGGGGCTCTGGAAACACCATATATTTT. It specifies CASSLDRGSGNTIYF.

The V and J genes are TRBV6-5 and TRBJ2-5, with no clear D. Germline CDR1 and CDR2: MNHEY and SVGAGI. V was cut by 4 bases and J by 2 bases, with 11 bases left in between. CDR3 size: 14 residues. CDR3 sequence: CASSLMDDQETQYF. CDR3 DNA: TGTGCCAGCAGTTTAATGGACGATCAAGAGACCCAGTACTTC.

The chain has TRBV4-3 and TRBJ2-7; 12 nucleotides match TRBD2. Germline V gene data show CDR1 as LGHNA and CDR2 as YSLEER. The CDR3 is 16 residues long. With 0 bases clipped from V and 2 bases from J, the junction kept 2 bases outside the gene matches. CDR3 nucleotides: TGCGCCAGCAGCCAAGATCTAGCGGGAGGGACCTACGAGCAGTACTTC. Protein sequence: CASSQDLAGGTYEQYF.

The CDR3 loop reads CASSYSEVTGELFF. The CDR3 nucleotides read TGTGCCAGCAGTTACTCAGAAGTTACCGGGGAGCTGTTTTTT. This chain joins TRBV6-5 and TRBJ2-2; D remains ambiguous. CDR3 size: 14 residues. Between the trimmed V and J ends, which lost 0 bases and 5 bases, there was a span of 7 bases. The germline CDR1 and CDR2 sequences are MNHEY and SVGAGI.

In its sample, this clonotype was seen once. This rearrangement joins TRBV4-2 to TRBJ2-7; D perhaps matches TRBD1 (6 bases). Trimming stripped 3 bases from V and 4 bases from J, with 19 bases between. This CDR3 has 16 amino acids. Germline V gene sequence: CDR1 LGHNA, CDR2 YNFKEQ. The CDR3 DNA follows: TGTGCCAGCAGCCAGAGGGACACAATAAAAGATTACGAGCAGTACTTC. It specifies CASSQRDTIKDYEQYF.

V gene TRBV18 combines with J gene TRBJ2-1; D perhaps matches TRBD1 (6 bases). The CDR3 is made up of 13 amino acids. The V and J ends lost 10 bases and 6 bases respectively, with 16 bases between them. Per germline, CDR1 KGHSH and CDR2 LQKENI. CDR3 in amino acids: CATQGDKANEQFF. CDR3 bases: TGTGCCACCCAAGGGGACAAAGCCAATGAGCAGTTCTTC.

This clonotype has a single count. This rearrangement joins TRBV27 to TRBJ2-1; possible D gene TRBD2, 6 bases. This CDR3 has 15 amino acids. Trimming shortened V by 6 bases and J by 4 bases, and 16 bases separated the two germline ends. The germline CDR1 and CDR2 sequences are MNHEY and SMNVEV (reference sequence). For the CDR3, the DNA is TGTGCCAGCAGCCCCCGGGACTCAGAGTACAATGAGCAGTTCTTC. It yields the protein CASSPRDSEYNEQFF.